This entry lists 29 T cell receptor beta chains sequenced from one sample in a study of blood T cell repertoires in COVID-19. The assay was immunoSEQ multiplex PCR, and TCRdb's table has in-frame clones only and misses some. The profile shows over 200,000 clones, roughly nine tenths of them singletons. Specimen: PBMCs or T cells enriched from blood (not recorded which). The receptor source for this set is a woman aged 50 to 65 in a cohort exposed to, infected with or recovered from COVID-19 (not recorded which).

This sequence joins TRBV3-1 (or the pseudogene TRBV3-2) and TRBJ1-2, with TRBD1 as a possible D gene (5 bases). In germline, CDR1 is LGHDT, CDR2 YNNKEL (reference sequence). The CDR3 contains 15 residues. Between the trimmed V and J ends, which lost 0 bases and 4 bases, there was a span of 12 bases. The CDR3 region has the DNA TGTGCCAGCAGCCAAGAATGGGGCGCAAGCTATGGCTACACCTTC. It encodes CASSQEWGASYGYTF.

J is TRBJ2-1 and V is TRBV3-1 (or the pseudogene TRBV3-2); 9 nucleotides agree with TRBD2. CDR3 length: 14 amino acids. Germline CDR1 is LGHDT and CDR2 is YNNKEL (reference sequence). J was trimmed by 7 bases and V by 0 bases; bases with no gene match: 1. For the CDR3, the DNA is TGTGCCAGCAGCCAAGAAGGACTAGCGAATGAGCAGTTCTTC. It is translated as CASSQEGLANEQFF.

The chain uses TRBV28 and TRBJ1-2; 9 nucleotides line up with TRBD1. Germline-derived CDR1 and CDR2 are MDHEN and SYDVKM. This CDR3 region has 14 residues. With 6 bases clipped from V and 1 base from J, the junction kept 3 bases outside the gene matches. The CDR3 loop is CASRGTGRNYGYTF. The CDR3 DNA reads as TGTGCCAGCAGGGGGACAGGGCGTAACTATGGCTACACCTTC.

This chain connects TRBV6-5 to TRBJ1-1, with 9 positions matching TRBD1. Looked up from germline, CDR1 is MNHEY and CDR2 is SVGAGI. The CDR3 runs to 14 residues. V lost 2 bases to trimming and J lost 7 bases; unmatched junction nucleotides: 5. The CDR3 loop reads CASSYKWDRDEAFF. The CDR3 DNA sequence: TGTGCCAGCAGTTACAAGTGGGACAGGGATGAAGCTTTCTTT.

The chain carries TRBV29-1 and TRBJ2-3; the D gene is possibly TRBD1 (5 bases). The CDR3 runs 13 residues. CDR1 and CDR2 (germline): SQVTM, ANQGSEA. The ends were cut back, 8 bases at V and 7 bases at J, with 19 bases in the middle. The CDR3 is CSTQTVEDYTQYF. CDR3 coding DNA: TGCAGCACCCAGACAGTTGAAGACTATACGCAGTATTTT.

The CDR3 reads CASSFGTVPGPYEQYF. In DNA form, the CDR3 reads TGCGCCAGCAGCTTTGGGACTGTACCCGGCCCCTACGAGCAGTACTTC. The chain links TRBV5-1 to TRBJ2-7, with TRBD2 as a possible D gene (6 bases). The CDR3 loop spans 16 amino acids. Germline V CDR1 and CDR2: SGHRS, YFSETQ. The V end lost 2 bases, the J end lost 2 bases, and 17 bases lay between the germline ends.

V usage is TRBV4-3 and J usage is TRBJ1-6, with 7 bases that match TRBD1. This CDR3 is 15 amino acids long. Germline V gene lookup returns CDR1 LGHNA and CDR2 YSLEER. The trim removed 3 bases at V and 8 bases at J, leaving 7 bases unmatched. The CDR3 bases are TGCGCCAGCAGCCAGGGACAGAGGGGGTATTCACCCCTCCACTTT. Protein product: CASSQGQRGYSPLHF.

V gene TRBV7-2 combines with J gene TRBJ2-1; D is unresolved. The V end lost 5 bases, the J end lost 0 bases, and 11 bases lay between the germline ends. This CDR3 is built from 15 residues. From germline, CDR1 is SGHTA and CDR2 FQGNSA. Written as DNA, the CDR3 is TGTACCAGCAGCCCAAGAGCAGGCTCCTACAATGAGCAGTTCTTC. Translating it yields CTSSPRAGSYNEQFF.

This rearrangement joins TRBV20-1 to TRBJ1-1, with a possible D match to TRBD1 (6 bases). The germline V gene has CDR1 DFQATT and CDR2 SNEGSKA (reference sequence). The CDR3 loop spans 14 amino acids. V was shortened by 3 bases and J by 4 bases, with 15 bases between the two germline ends. In DNA form, the CDR3 reads TGCAGTGCTAGTGTTGGGGAGGGGGGCACTGAAGCTTTCTTT. It translates to CSASVGEGGTEAFF.

This clone has just one count. This sequence joins TRBV6-5 and TRBJ1-1; weak D call: TRBD1 (5 bases). V lost 0 bases and J 5 bases, leaving 16 bases between the germline ends. Germline assignment: CDR1 MNHEY and CDR2 SVGAGI. CDR3 length: 16 residues. CDR3: CASSYSAGSVKTEAFF. The CDR3 DNA sequence: TGTGCCAGCAGTTACTCTGCAGGGTCCGTAAAGACTGAAGCTTTCTTT.

V usage is TRBV5-1 and J usage is TRBJ1-1, with 10 bases lining up with TRBD1. The length of the CDR3 is 17 residues. J gave up 3 bases and V 0 bases, and 8 bases lay outside the gene matches. Germline V gives CDR1 SGHRS, CDR2 YFSETQ. The CDR3 nucleotides read TGCGCCAGCAGCTTGGCCGACAGGGGGCTAGGGTACACTGAAGCTTTCTTT. It translates to CASSLADRGLGYTEAFF.

This clone was seen just once. This chain connects TRBV30 to TRBJ1-6; possible D gene TRBD1, 5 bases. The CDR3 is 16 amino acids. Trimming pared 3 bases from V and 2 bases from J, leaving 14 bases between. Germline loops: CDR1 GTSNPN, CDR2 SVGIG (reference sequence). This CDR3 is CAWSTGSGPYNSPLHF. The DNA for the CDR3 is TGTGCCTGGAGCACCGGTTCAGGGCCCTATAATTCACCCCTCCACTTT.

This clone has only a few counts. The chain links TRBV2 to TRBJ1-5, with a tentative D call TRBD1 (5 bases). Germline CDR1 and CDR2: SNHLY and FYNNEI. V was shortened by 8 bases and J by 3 bases, with 17 bases between the two germline ends. This CDR3 has 15 residues. The CDR3 spells CASGLEGFSNQPQHF. The CDR3 region has the DNA TGTGCCAGCGGTCTGGAGGGGTTTTCCAATCAGCCCCAGCATTTT.

This rearrangement joins TRBV5-5 to TRBJ1-2, with TRBD1 matching 12 bases. V lost 0 bases, J lost 6 bases, and 3 bases stayed unmatched. The CDR3 length is 15 residues. Germline V gives CDR1 SGHKS, CDR2 YYEKEE (reference sequence). The CDR3 coding sequence is TGTGCCAGCAGCTTGGCGGGACAGGGGGCTAATGGCTACACCTTC. Protein product: CASSLAGQGANGYTF.

The chain joins TRBV7-8 to TRBJ2-7, with 9 bases matching TRBD1. J gave up 6 bases and V 5 bases, and 14 bases lay outside the gene matches. This CDR3 region has 16 residues. The germline V gene has CDR1 SGHVS and CDR2 FQNEAQ. This chain's CDR3 is CASSRRDRARPSEQYF. The DNA for the CDR3 is TGTGCCAGCAGCCGCCGGGACAGGGCGAGGCCCTCCGAGCAGTACTTC.

The rearrangement links TRBV5-5 to TRBJ2-1, with 8 positions matching TRBD2. The CDR3 loop spans 14 amino acids. The germline CDR1 and CDR2 sequences are SGHKS and YYEKEE (reference sequence). V gave up 3 bases and J gave up 6 bases; unmatched junction bases: 5. The CDR3, as DNA: TGTGCCAGCAGCTGGCTTGCGGGGGGCAATGAGCAGTTCTTC. This codes for CASSWLAGGNEQFF.

The chain joins TRBV11-1 to TRBJ1-1; D is possibly TRBD1 (5 bases). Per the germline V gene, CDR1 is SGHAT and CDR2 is FQDESV (reference sequence). V shed 8 bases and J shed 1 base, with 11 bases lying between them. The CDR3 has 13 residues. CDR3 protein: CASGAERNTEAFF. The CDR3, as DNA: TGTGCCAGCGGGGCAGAAAGGAACACTGAAGCTTTCTTT.

This chain joins TRBV6-2 or TRBV6-3 and TRBJ2-2, with 8 bases fitting TRBD2. V was clipped by 2 bases and J by 6 bases; unmatched bases: 8. CDR1 and CDR2 from the germline V gene are MNHEY and SVGEGT. The CDR3 consists of 16 residues. CDR3 protein: CASSYPRGGSPGELFF. The DNA for the CDR3 is TGTGCCAGCAGTTACCCCCGCGGGGGGAGTCCCGGGGAGCTGTTTTTT.

V gene TRBV25-1 combines with J gene TRBJ2-7; D is ambiguous. The V gene's germline CDR1 is MGHDK and CDR2 SYGVNS. V was cut by 5 bases and J by 0 bases, with 5 bases left in between. This CDR3 is built from 12 residues. The CDR3 sequence is CASSLSSYEQYF. In nucleotides, the CDR3 is TGTGCCAGCAGTCTTAGCTCCTACGAGCAGTACTTC.

V is TRBV27 and J is TRBJ2-1, with D maybe TRBD2 (7 bases). CDR3 length: 13 residues. V gave up 8 bases and J gave up 2 bases, with 10 bases separating them. Germline lookup yields CDR1 MNHEY and CDR2 SMNVEV (reference sequence). CDR3 residues: CASGGGPYNEQFF. CDR3 nucleotide sequence: TGTGCCAGCGGGGGGGGGCCCTACAATGAGCAGTTCTTC.

The count of this clone is one. This chain links TRBV9 with TRBJ2-1; maybe TRBD2 (6 bases). The CDR3 totals 17 residues. From germline, CDR1 is SGDLS and CDR2 YYNGEE. V lost 4 bases and J lost 4, with 21 bases in between. The CDR3 DNA reads TGTGCCAGCAGCCGGAATTCGCAGGGAGGATTATACAATGAGCAGTTCTTC. Its translation: CASSRNSQGGLYNEQFF.

V and J are TRBV5-6 and TRBJ2-1; a possible D gene is TRBD1 (6 bases). The CDR3 spans 14 residues. Trimming left V 0 bases short and J 8 bases short, with 12 bases between. Germline loops: CDR1 SGHDT, CDR2 YYEEEE. The CDR3 sequence is CASSLEGVTYEQFF. The CDR3 bases are TGTGCCAGCAGCTTGGAGGGGGTAACGTATGAGCAGTTCTTC.

The chain joins TRBV25-1 to TRBJ1-2, with D unresolved. The germline V gene encodes CDR1 MGHDK and CDR2 SYGVNS. Trimming left V 3 bases short and J 2 bases short, with 7 bases between. The CDR3 has 13 amino acids. The CDR3 sequence is CASSEGENYGYTF. CDR3 nucleotide sequence: TGTGCCAGCAGTGAGGGAGAAAACTATGGCTACACCTTC.

This sequence joins TRBV7-8 and TRBJ1-2; maybe TRBD1 (5 bases). CDR3 length equals 13 residues. The ends were cut back, 4 bases at V and 3 bases at J, with 9 bases in the middle. From germline, CDR1 is SGHVS and CDR2 FQNEAQ. The CDR3 DNA follows: TGTGCCAGCAGCTGGCAGGGATACTATGGCTACACCTTC. Protein product: CASSWQGYYGYTF.

This chain uses TRBV29-1 with TRBJ1-2, with D possibly being TRBD1 (5 bases). The CDR3 is 12 residues long. Germline assignment: CDR1 SQVTM and CDR2 ANQGSEA. Between the trimmed V and J ends, which lost 5 bases and 4 bases, there was a span of 11 bases. The CDR3 reads CSVLGGTYGYTF. CDR3 nucleotides: TGCAGCGTTTTGGGGGGTACCTATGGCTACACCTTC.

This clone was seen a single time. The V and J genes are TRBV10-3 and TRBJ2-5, with TRBD1 matching 10 bases. Per germline, CDR1 ENHRY and CDR2 SYGVKD. V was clipped by 4 bases and J by 5 bases; unmatched bases: 4. This CDR3 is built from 14 residues. CDR3 amino acids: CAISGTGGGETQYF. CDR3 DNA: TGTGCCATCAGTGGGACAGGGGGTGGGGAGACCCAGTACTTC.

The V and J genes are TRBV11-2 and TRBJ2-1; D is uncertain. The CDR3 loop spans 14 amino acids. Germline V gives CDR1 SGHAT, CDR2 FQNNGV. Trimming stripped 2 bases from V and 2 bases from J, with 7 bases between. The CDR3 spells CASSLFRAYNEQFF. The CDR3 DNA sequence: TGTGCCAGCAGCTTATTCCGGGCCTACAATGAGCAGTTCTTC.

The genes are TRBV29-1 and TRBJ1-1, with D tentatively TRBD1 (6 bases). Per germline, CDR1 SQVTM and CDR2 ANQGSEA. Deletions cut 2 bases from V and 5 bases from J, with 12 bases between. This CDR3 region has 13 residues. The CDR3 DNA is TGCAGCGTTGAATCAGGGGCTGGGACTGAAGCTTTCTTT. It translates to CSVESGAGTEAFF. Full variable domain (remainder filled in from reference TRBV29-1 and TRBJ1-1): SAVISQKPSRDICQRGTSLTIQCQVDSQVTMMFWYRQQPGQSLTLIATANQGSEATYESGFVIDKFPISRPNLTFSTLTVSNMSPEDSSIYLCSVESGAGTEAFFGQGTRLTVV.

The chain links TRBV5-8 to TRBJ1-5; no clear D. V was pared by 0 bases and J by 4 bases, with 8 bases between. The CDR3 has 14 residues. The V gene's germline CDR1 is SGHTS and CDR2 YDEGEE. As DNA, the CDR3 is TGTGCCAGCAGCTTGGTTTCTGTAAATCAGCCCCAGCATTTT. This gives the protein CASSLVSVNQPQHF. The full variable domain, completed using reference TRBV5-8 and TRBJ1-5, is EAGVTQSPTHLIKTRGQQATLRCSPISGHTSVYWYQQALGLGLQFLLWYDEGEERNRGNFPPRFSGRQFPNYSSELNVNALELEDSALYLCASSLVSVNQPQHFGDGTRLSIL.